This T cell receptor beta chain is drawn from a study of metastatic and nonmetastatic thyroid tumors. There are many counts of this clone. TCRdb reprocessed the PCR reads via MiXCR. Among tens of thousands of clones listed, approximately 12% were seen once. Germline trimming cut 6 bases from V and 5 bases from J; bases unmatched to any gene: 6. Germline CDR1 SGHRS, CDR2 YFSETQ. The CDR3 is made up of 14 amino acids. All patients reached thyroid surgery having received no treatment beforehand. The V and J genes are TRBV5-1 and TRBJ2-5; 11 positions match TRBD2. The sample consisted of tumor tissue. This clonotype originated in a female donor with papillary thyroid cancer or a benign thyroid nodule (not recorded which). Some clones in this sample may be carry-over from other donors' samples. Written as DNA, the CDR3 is TGCGCCAGCAAAGAACTAGCGGGAGACGAGACCCAGTACTTC. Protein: CASKELAGDETQYF.